This T cell receptor beta chain is from a study of T cells in localized non-small cell lung cancer. General study points: Because sequencing included only one region (of the tumor), heterogeneity remains possible. Paired adjacent lung recovered a median approximately 57 of the top 100 tumor clones. Greater blood T cell density accompanied longer overall survival. Peak T cell clonality was found in uninvolved adjacent lung, exceeding tumor.

The CDR3 runs to 14 residues. Germline CDR1 SEHNR, CDR2 FQNEAQ (reference sequence). V was shortened by 11 bases and J by 1 base, with 16 bases between the two germline ends. This clone was observed a single time. The target antigen is unknown. Sequencing was performed with immunoSEQ multiplex PCR; in TCRdb, only in-frame clones are kept and a portion is missing. The sample holds 10,000 to 15,000 clones; roughly 84% are singletons and the top ten take approximately 52%. The receptor comes from a male donor aged 60 or older with stage III lung adenocarcinoma. This specimen was peripheral blood, taken before any cancer treatment. The chain couples TRBV7-9 to TRBJ2-3; D may be TRBD1 (6 bases). The CDR3 spells CAGVQGVRTDTQYF. DNA of the CDR3: TGTGCCGGAGTACAGGGAGTCCGCACAGATACGCAGTATTTT.